These 3 T cell receptor beta chains originate from one sample sequenced in a study of CD8+CD57+ T cells in acquired aplastic anemia. The study profiled TCR beta VDJ and CDR3 using genomic DNA as template. MiXCR, run by TCRdb on the reads, gives a single entry per CDR3 protein. Here the sample spans about 470,000 distinct CDR3 sequences, over 25% being singletons. The patients chosen for sequencing had shown expansion of CD8+CD57+ cells (detected by flow cytometry). Sequenced: sorted CD4+, CD8+, or CD8+CD57+ T cells (not recorded which) from PBMCs. Every receptor here comes from a human donor with aplastic anemia.

The chain is built from TRBV24-1 and TRBJ1-4; D uncertain. Trimming stripped 9 bases from V and 10 bases from J, with 14 bases between. The CDR3 extends over 12 amino acids. CDR1 is KGHDR, CDR2 SFDVKD, per germline. CDR3 in DNA: TGTGCCACCTCGGGCCTGGGTGGAAAACTGTTTTTT. Translating it yields CATSGLGGKLFF.

The genes are TRBV2 and TRBJ1-2; D is uncertain. CDR3 length: 12 amino acids. CDR1 and CDR2 (germline): SNHLY, FYNNEI. Between the trimmed V and J ends, which lost 8 bases and 6 bases, there was a span of 13 bases. This chain's CDR3 is CASGMNGHGYTF. The CDR3 DNA sequence: TGTGCCAGCGGTATGAACGGCCATGGCTACACCTTC.

This clonotype was seen only a few times. This rearrangement joins TRBV10-3 to TRBJ1-2, with D maybe TRBD1 (6 bases). Germline assignment: CDR1 ENHRY and CDR2 SYGVKD. The CDR3 has 12 residues. Trimming stripped 10 bases from V and 4 bases from J, with 13 bases between. CDR3: CASAGESYGYTF. CDR3 in DNA: TGTGCCAGCGCAGGGGAGAGCTATGGCTACACCTTC.